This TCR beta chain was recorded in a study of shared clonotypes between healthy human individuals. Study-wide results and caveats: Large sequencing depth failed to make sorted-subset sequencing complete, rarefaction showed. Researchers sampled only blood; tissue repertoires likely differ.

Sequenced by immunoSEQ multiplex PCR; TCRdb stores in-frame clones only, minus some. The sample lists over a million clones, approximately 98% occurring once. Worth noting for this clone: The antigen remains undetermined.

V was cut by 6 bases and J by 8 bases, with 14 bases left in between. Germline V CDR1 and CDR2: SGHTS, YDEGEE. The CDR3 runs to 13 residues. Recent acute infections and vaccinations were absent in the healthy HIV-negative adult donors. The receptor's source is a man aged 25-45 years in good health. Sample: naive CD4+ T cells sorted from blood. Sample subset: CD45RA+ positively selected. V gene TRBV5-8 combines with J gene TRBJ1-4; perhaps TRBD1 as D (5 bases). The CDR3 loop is CASINRWGEKLFF. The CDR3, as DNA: TGTGCCAGCATAAACCGGTGGGGGGAAAAACTGTTTTTT.